This TCR beta chain originates from a study of CD8+CD57+ T cells in acquired aplastic anemia. Study-wide results and limits: Between the patient and control groups, CD8+ Simpson's diversity did not differ significantly. A set of around 30 CD8+ CDR3 sequences was shared between patients and controls, and these sequences appeared highly expressed in patients.

The table lists this clonotype with many counts. Its antigen remains unidentified. The CDR3 spans 13 residues. Germline V gene sequence: CDR1 DFQATT, CDR2 SNEGSKA (reference sequence). Trimming shortened V by 3 bases and J by 7 bases, and 15 bases separated the two germline ends. Genomic DNA was employed as the template in profiling TCR beta VDJ and CDR3. One entry per CDR3 protein, called by TCRdb with MiXCR from the reads. The sample consists of 150,000 to 200,000 distinct CDR3 sequences, approximately 45% of them appearing once. The gene calls are TRBV20-1 and TRBJ1-2, with D hard to call. This TCR was sampled from a human donor in good health. The sequenced sample consisted of sorted CD4+, CD8+, or CD8+CD57+ T cells (not recorded which) from PBMCs. The CDR3 sequence: CSASEGSGVGYTF. The CDR3 nucleotides read TGCAGTGCTAGTGAGGGATCGGGAGTTGGCTACACCTTC.